This T cell receptor beta chain comes out of a study of CD8 T cells in ankylosing spondylitis. Study-wide findings and caveats: Within ankylosing spondylitis blood, a TCR beta motif made up of several highly homologous variants appeared to be characteristic. As reported, disease-linked clones showed significant enrichment in matched ankylosing spondylitis synovial fluid. In peripheral blood, disease-linked CD8+ clones occurred at relatively low frequencies.

The TCR beta libraries were generated through quantitative 5'-RACE incorporating molecular barcodes. TCRdb recomputed calls from the 5' RACE reads with MiXCR, one row per CDR3 protein. The sample consists of about 840,000 distinct CDR3 sequences, 12% of them appearing once. With respect to this clonotype: Antigen: not known.

Sequenced input: blood, either unsorted or a sorted T cell fraction (not recorded which). The receptor's source is a male donor with ankylosing spondylitis.

The CDR3 here is CASSRNPGELFF. CDR3 nucleotides: TGTGCCAGCAGCCGTAATCCCGGGGAGCTGTTTTTT. The chain couples TRBV3-1 to TRBJ2-2; D is unclear. Between the trimmed V and J ends, which lost 4 bases and 6 bases, there was a span of 6 bases. The CDR3 covers 12 residues. CDR1 LGHDT and CDR2 YNNKEL come from the germline V gene (reference sequence).